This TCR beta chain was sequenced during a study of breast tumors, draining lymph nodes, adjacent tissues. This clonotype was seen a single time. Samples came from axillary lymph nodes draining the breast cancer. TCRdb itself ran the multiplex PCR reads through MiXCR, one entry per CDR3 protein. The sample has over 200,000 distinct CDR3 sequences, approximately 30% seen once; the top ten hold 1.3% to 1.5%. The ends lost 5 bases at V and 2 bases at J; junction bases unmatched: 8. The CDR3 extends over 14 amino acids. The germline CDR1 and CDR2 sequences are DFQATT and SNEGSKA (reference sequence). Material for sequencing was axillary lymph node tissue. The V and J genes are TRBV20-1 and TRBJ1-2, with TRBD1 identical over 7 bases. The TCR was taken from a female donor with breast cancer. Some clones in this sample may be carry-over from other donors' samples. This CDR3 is CSASWTGQNYGYTF. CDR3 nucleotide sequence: TGCAGTGCTTCTTGGACGGGACAGAACTATGGCTACACCTTC.